This T cell receptor beta chain was recorded in a study of T cell responses to AZD1222 COVID-19 vaccine. As for the study in general: Pooling was applied to second doses at about 4 or about 12 weeks.

Study-wide points: Unmutated variant regions reportedly attract nearly half of all spike-specific TCRs. Following two doses of AZD1222, Spike-specific TCR breadth and depth rose.

About this clone itself: The antigen is undetermined.

The protocol was immunoSEQ multiplex PCR, while the TCRdb copy is restricted to in-frame clones and leaves out a portion. The sample has tens of thousands of clones, over 60% seen once. The V gene's germline CDR1 is SGHVS and CDR2 FNYEAQ. V lost 5 bases and J 1 base, leaving 16 bases between the germline ends. The CDR3 spans 16 residues. Specimen: peripheral blood, collected on day 0 of AZD1222 vaccination. The genes are TRBV7-6 and TRBJ2-3; TRBD1 might be the D (6 bases). This clonotype was obtained from an adult in good health. CDR3 in DNA: TGTGCCAGCAGCGATCGTGGCAGGGGCGGCACAGATACGCAGTATTTT. Its protein product is CASSDRGRGGTDTQYF.